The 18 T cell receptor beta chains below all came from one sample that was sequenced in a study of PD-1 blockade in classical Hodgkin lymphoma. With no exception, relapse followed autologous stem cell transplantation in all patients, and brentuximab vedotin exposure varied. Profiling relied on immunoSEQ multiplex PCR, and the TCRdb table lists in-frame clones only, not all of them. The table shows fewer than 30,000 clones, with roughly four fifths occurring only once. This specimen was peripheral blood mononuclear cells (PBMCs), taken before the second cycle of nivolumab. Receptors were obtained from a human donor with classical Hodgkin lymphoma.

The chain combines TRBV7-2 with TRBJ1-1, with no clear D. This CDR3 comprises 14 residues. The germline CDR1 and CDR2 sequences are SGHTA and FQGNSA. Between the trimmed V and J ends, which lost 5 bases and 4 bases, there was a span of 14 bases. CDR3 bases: TGTGCCAGCAGCCGAGGAGGCACTGTCACTGAAGCTTTCTTT. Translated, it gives CASSRGGTVTEAFF.

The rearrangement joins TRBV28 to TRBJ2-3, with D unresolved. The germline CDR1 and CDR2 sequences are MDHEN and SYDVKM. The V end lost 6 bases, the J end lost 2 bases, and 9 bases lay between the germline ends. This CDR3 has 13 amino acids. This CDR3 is CASSQLDTDTQYF. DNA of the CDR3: TGTGCCAGCAGCCAACTCGACACAGATACGCAGTATTTT.

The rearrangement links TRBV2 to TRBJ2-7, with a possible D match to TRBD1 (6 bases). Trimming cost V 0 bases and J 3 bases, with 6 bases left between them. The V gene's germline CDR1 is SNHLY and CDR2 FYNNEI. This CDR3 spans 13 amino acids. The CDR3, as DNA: TGTGCCAGCAGTGAAGCGGACAGCTACGAGCAGTACTTC. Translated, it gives CASSEADSYEQYF. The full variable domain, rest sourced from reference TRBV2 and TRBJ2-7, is EPEVTQTPSHQVTQMGQEVILRCVPISNHLYFYWYRQILGQKVEFLVSFYNNEISEKSEIFDDQFSVERPDGSNFTLKIRSTKLEDSAMYFCASSEADSYEQYFGPGTRLTVT.

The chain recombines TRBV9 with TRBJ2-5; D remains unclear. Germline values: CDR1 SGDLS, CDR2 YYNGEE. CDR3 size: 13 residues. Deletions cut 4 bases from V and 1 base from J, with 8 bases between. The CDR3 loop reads CASSLGSQETQYF. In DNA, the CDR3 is TGTGCCAGCAGCCTTGGAAGCCAAGAGACCCAGTACTTC.

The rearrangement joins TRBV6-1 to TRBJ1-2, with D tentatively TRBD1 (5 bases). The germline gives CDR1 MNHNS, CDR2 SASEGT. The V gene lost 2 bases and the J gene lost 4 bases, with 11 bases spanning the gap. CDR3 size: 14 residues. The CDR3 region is CASSESGTGYGYTF. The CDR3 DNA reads TGTGCCAGCAGTGAATCAGGGACGGGCTATGGCTACACCTTC.

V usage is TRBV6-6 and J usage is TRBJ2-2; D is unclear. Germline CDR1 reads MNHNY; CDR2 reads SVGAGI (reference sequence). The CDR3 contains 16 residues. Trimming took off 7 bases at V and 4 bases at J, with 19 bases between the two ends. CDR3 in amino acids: CASTTSERATTGELFF. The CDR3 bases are TGTGCCAGCACCACATCCGAAAGGGCGACCACCGGGGAGCTGTTTTTT.

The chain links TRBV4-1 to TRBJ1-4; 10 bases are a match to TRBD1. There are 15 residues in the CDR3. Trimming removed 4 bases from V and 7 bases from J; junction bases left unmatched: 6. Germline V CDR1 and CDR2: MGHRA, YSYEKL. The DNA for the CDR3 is TGCGCCAGCAGCCCCCGGGACAGGGGAAGTGAAAAACTGTTTTTT. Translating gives CASSPRDRGSEKLFF.

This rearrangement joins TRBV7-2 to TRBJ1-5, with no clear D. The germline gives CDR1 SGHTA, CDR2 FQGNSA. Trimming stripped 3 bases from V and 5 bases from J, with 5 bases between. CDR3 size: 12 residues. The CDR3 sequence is CASSFDDQPQHF. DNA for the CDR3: TGTGCCAGCAGCTTCGACGATCAGCCCCAGCATTTT.

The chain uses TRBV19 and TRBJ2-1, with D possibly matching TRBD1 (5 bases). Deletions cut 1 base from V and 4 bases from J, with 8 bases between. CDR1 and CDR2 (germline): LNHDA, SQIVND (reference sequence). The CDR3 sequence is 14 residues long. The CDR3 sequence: CASSIVQGYNEQFF. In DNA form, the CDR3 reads TGTGCCAGTAGTATAGTGCAGGGATACAATGAGCAGTTCTTC.

CDR3 DNA sequence: TGTGCCAGCAGTTACTCTCTAACGAACACCGGGGAGCTGTTTTTT. Encoded protein: CASSYSLTNTGELFF. This rearrangement joins TRBV6-5 to TRBJ2-2, with D unclear. Per germline, CDR1 MNHEY and CDR2 SVGAGI. The CDR3 is 15 amino acids. V lost 0 bases and J 0 bases, leaving 5 bases between the germline ends.

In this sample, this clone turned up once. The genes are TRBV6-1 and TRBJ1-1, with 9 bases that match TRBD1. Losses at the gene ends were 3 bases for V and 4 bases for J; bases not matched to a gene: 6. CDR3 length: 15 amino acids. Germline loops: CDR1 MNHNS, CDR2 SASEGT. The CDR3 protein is CASSEETGGSTEAFF. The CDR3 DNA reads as TGTGCCAGCAGTGAGGAGACAGGGGGTAGCACTGAAGCTTTCTTT.

The CDR3 region is CASSQDWAGQKEAFF. CDR3 in DNA: TGCGCCAGCAGCCAAGATTGGGCCGGACAGAAAGAAGCTTTCTTT. The chain is built from TRBV4-3 and TRBJ1-1, with D tentatively TRBD1 (6 bases). Trimming took off 0 bases at V and 8 bases at J, with 16 bases between the two ends. From germline, CDR1 is LGHNA and CDR2 YSLEER. This CDR3 is 15 amino acids long.

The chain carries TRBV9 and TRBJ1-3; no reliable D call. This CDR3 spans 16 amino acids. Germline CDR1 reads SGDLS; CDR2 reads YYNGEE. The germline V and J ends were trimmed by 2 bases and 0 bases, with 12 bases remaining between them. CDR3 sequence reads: CASSVESSTSGNTIYF. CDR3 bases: TGTGCCAGCAGCGTCGAAAGCTCCACCTCTGGAAACACCATATATTTT.

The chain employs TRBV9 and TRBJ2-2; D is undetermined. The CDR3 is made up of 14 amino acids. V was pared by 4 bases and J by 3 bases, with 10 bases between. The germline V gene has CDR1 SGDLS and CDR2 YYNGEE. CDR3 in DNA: TGTGCCAGCAGCCCCCGGGTGGACACCGGGGAGCTGTTTTTT. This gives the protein CASSPRVDTGELFF.

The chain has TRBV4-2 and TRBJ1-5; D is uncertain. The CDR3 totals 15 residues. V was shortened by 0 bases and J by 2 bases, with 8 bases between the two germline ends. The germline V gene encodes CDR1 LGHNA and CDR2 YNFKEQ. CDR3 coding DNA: TGTGCCAGCAGCCAAGATTTTCGGGGCAATCAGCCCCAGCATTTT. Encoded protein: CASSQDFRGNQPQHF.

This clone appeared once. CDR3 sequence reads: CASSPGGALITGELFF. The CDR3 DNA reads TGTGCCAGCAGCCCGGGGGGGGCTTTAATCACCGGGGAGCTGTTTTTT. The chain joins TRBV28 to TRBJ2-2; 8 bases are a match to TRBD2. Germline trimming cut 6 bases from V and 4 bases from J; bases unmatched to any gene: 10. CDR1 is MDHEN, CDR2 SYDVKM, per germline. The CDR3 has 16 residues.

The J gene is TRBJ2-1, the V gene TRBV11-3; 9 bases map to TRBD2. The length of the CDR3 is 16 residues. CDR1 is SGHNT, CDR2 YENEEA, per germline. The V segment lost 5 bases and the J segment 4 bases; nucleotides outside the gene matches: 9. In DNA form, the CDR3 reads TGTGCCAGCAGCCTGAGAGAAGCGGGGGGTTACAATGAGCAGTTCTTC. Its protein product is CASSLREAGGYNEQFF. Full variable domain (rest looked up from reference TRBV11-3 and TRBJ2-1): EAGVVQSPRYKIIEKKQPVAFWCNPISGHNTLYWYLQNLGQGPELLIRYENEEAVDDSQLPKDRFSAERLKGVDSTLKIQPAELGDSAVYLCASSLREAGGYNEQFFGPGTRLTVL.

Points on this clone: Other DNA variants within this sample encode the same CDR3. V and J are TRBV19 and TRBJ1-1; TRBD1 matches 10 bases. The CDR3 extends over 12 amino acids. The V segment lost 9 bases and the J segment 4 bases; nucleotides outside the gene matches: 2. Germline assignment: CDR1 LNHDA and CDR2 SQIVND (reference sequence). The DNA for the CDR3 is TGTGCCAGCCGGGACAGGGGCACTGAAGCTTTCTTT. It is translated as CASRDRGTEAFF.